A few counts support the clone carrying this T cell receptor beta chain. What it binds is unknown. The sample comes from a study of Ad26.COV2.S vaccination and SARS-CoV-2 variants. Study information: Participants got Ad26.COV2.S intramuscularly, once or twice 56 days apart. Study-level findings and limits: Vaccine and placebo recipients had comparable breadth of non-spike TCRs.

Treatment of the sample: roughly 20 received Ad26.COV2.S at low or high dose, single or two shots; 5 received placebo; per-sample allocation not given. The study sampled participants on day 63 after the first vaccine or placebo injection. The V gene lost 1 base and the J gene lost 9 bases, with 19 bases spanning the gap. The CDR3 length is 15 residues. In germline, CDR1 is MDHEN, CDR2 SYDVKM. Profiled with immunoSEQ multiplex PCR; TCRdb holds only in-frame clones, not every one. The sample holds fewer than 500,000 clones; about 91% are singletons and the top ten take approximately 2.5%. The chain has TRBV28 and TRBJ2-7, with D perhaps matching TRBD1 or TRBD2 (5 bases each). The receptor's source is a person aged 18 to 65 who received the Ad26.COV2.S COVID-19 vaccine or a placebo. This sample comprised peripheral blood, obtained in a trial of Ad26.COV2.S vaccine versus placebo. The CDR3: CASSLSKGPVSGQYF. The CDR3 coding sequence is TGTGCCAGCAGTTTATCTAAGGGACCCGTGTCGGGGCAGTACTTC. Variable domain in full (rest from reference TRBV28 and TRBJ2-7): DVKVTQSSRYLVKRTGEKVFLECVQDMDHENMFWYRQDPGLGLRLIYFSYDVKMKEKGDIPEGYSVSREKKERFSLILESASTNQTSMYLCASSLSKGPVSGQYFGPGTRLTVT.